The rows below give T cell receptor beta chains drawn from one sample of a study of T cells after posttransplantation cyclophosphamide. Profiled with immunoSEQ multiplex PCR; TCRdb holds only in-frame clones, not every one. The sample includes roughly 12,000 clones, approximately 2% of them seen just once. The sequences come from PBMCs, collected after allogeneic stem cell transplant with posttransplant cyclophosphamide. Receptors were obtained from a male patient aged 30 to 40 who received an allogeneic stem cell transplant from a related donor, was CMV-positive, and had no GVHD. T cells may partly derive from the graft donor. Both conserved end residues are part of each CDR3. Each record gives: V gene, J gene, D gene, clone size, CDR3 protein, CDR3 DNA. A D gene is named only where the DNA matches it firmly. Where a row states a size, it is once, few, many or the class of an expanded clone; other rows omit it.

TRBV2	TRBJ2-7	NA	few	CASLGQPVRTARGEQYF	TGTGCCAGTCTGGGACAGCCCGTACGTACGGCCCGGGGGGAGCAGTACTTC
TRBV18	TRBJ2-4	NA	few	CASSLLAKNIQYF	TGTGCCAGCTCACTTCTAGCCAAAAACATTCAGTACTTC
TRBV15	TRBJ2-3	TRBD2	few	CATSRVAGEGTDTQYF	TGTGCCACCAGCAGAGTAGCGGGAGAAGGCACAGATACGCAGTATTTT
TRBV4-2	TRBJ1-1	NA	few	CASSQEDKEAFF	TGTGCCAGCAGCCAAGAGGACAAAGAAGCTTTCTTT
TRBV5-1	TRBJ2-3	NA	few	CASSLGQSTDTQYF	TGCGCCAGCAGCTTGGGACAGAGCACAGATACGCAGTATTTT
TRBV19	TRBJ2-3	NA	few	CASSIAGDWATDTQYF	TGTGCCAGTAGTATAGCAGGGGATTGGGCGACAGATACGCAGTATTTT
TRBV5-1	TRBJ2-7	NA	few	CASSWRSISYEQYF	TGCGCCAGCAGCTGGAGATCAATTTCCTACGAGCAGTACTTC
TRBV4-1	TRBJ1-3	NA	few	CASSLWKGKSGNTIYF	TGCGCCAGCAGCCTCTGGAAGGGGAAATCTGGAAACACCATATATTTT
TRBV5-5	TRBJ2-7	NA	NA	CASSLPTYEQYF	TGTGCCAGCAGCCTGCCTACCTACGAGCAGTACTTC
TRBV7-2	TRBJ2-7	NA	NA	CASSSNSGPYEQYF	TGTGCCAGCAGCTCGAATTCAGGCCCCTACGAGCAGTACTTC
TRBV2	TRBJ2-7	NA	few	CASQRTARGYEQYF	TGTGCCAGCCAAAGGACAGCCCGAGGGTACGAGCAGTACTTC
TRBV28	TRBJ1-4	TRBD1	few	CASTLTGKNEKLFF	TGTGCCAGCACCCTGACAGGGAAAAATGAAAAACTGTTTTTT
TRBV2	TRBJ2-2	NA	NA	CASCSSGTGELFF	TGTGCCAGTTGTTCGTCGGGCACCGGGGAGCTGTTTTTT
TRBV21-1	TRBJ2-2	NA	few	CASSKGGAGELFF	TGTGCCAGCAGCAAAGGAGGTGCCGGGGAGCTGTTTTTT
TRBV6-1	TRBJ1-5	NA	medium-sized	CASSCGGDQPQHF	TGTGCCAGCAGTTGCGGGGGGGATCAGCCCCAGCATTTT
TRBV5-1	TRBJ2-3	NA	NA	CASSLAQVYGSDTQYF	TGCGCCAGCAGCTTGGCCCAGGTGTATGGGTCAGATACGCAGTATTTT
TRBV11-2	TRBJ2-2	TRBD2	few	CASSSTTSGRGELFF	TGTGCCAGCAGCTCTACGACTAGCGGAAGAGGGGAGCTGTTTTTT
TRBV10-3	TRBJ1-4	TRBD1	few	CAISTKDREKLFF	TGTGCCATCAGTACAAAGGACAGGGAAAAACTGTTTTTT
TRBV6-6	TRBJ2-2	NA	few	CAIGQAATGELFF	TGTGCCATCGGTCAAGCGGCCACCGGGGAGCTGTTTTTT
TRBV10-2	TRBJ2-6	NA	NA	CASTQPRGPSGANVLTF	TGCGCCAGCACCCAACCCCGAGGGCCCTCCGGGGCCAACGTCCTGACTTTC
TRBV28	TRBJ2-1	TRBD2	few	CASSSPGTSGANEQFF	TGTGCCAGCAGTTCACCGGGGACTAGCGGGGCTAATGAGCAGTTCTTC
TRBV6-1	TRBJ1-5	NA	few	CASSPEVSNQPQHF	TGTGCCAGCAGCCCCGAGGTCTCCAATCAGCCCCAGCATTTT
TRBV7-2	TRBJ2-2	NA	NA	CASSQQGGGELFF	TGTGCCAGCAGCCAACAGGGTGGCGGGGAGCTGTTTTTT
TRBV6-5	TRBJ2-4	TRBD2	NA	CASSPAGETKNIQYF	TGTGCCAGCAGCCCAGCGGGAGAGACCAAAAACATTCAGTACTTC
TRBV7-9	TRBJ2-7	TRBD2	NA	CASSVGTSGYEQYF	TGTGCCAGCAGCGTAGGGACTAGCGGATACGAGCAGTACTTC
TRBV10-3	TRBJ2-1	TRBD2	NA	CAISNGTSGLYEQFF	TGTGCCATCAGTAATGGGACTAGCGGGCTCTATGAGCAGTTCTTC
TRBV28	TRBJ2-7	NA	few	CASSFPAPEQYF	TGTGCCAGCAGTTTTCCCGCGCCCGAGCAGTACTTC
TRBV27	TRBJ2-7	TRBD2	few	CASSAEREGWEQYF	TGTGCCAGCAGTGCAGAGCGGGAGGGGTGGGAGCAGTACTTC
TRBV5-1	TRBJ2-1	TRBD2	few	CASSLTGGPPYNEQFF	TGCGCCAGCAGCTTGACGGGGGGGCCACCCTACAATGAGCAGTTCTTC
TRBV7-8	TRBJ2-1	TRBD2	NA	CASSLQRGSYNEQFF	TGTGCCAGCAGCCTCCAGCGGGGCTCCTACAATGAGCAGTTCTTC
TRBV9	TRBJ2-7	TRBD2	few	CASSVGGGGDSYEQYF	TGTGCCAGCAGCGTAGGCGGCGGGGGGGACTCCTACGAGCAGTACTTC
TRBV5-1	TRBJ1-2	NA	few	CASSLDSLYYGYTF	TGCGCCAGCAGCTTGGACAGCCTTTACTATGGCTACACCTTC
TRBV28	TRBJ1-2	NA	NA	CASSTGGGYTF	TGTGCCAGCAGCACGGGTGGAGGCTACACCTTC
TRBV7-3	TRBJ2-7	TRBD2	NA	CASSPTSGLAGGEQYF	TGTGCCAGCAGCCCAACCTCGGGACTAGCGGGAGGGGAGCAGTACTTC
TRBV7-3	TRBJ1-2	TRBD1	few	CASSLQGQSYGYTF	TGTGCCAGCAGCCTACAGGGACAGAGCTATGGCTACACCTTC
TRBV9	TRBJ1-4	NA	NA	CASSLGSGGNEKLFF	TGTGCCAGCAGCCTGGGTAGCGGGGGTAATGAAAAACTGTTTTTT
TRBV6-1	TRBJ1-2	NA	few	CASSRQHYGYTF	TGTGCCAGCAGTCGACAGCACTATGGCTACACCTTC
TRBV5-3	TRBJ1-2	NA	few	CARSLESGGHGYTF	TGTGCCAGAAGCTTGGAATCTGGGGGCCATGGCTACACCTTC
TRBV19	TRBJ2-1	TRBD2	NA	CASSMASGVIEQFF	TGTGCCAGTAGTATGGCTAGCGGCGTCATTGAGCAGTTCTTC
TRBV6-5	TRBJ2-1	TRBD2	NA	CASSLPGTSRNEQFF	TGTGCCAGCAGTCTCCCCGGGACTAGCAGGAATGAGCAGTTCTTC
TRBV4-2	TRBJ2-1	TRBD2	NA	CASSQVQGGRARVNNEQFF	TGTGCCAGCAGCCAAGTTCAAGGCGGGAGGGCCCGGGTTAACAATGAGCAGTTCTTC
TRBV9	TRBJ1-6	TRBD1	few	CASSAGTGANSPLHF	TGTGCCAGCAGCGCCGGCACAGGGGCTAATTCACCCCTCCACTTT
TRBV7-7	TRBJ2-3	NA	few	CASSLGRGMADTQYF	TGTGCCAGCAGCTTAGGTCGGGGAATGGCAGATACGCAGTATTTT
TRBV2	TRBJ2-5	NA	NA	CASSSTRDFLYQETQYF	TGTGCCAGCAGCTCGACTAGAGATTTCCTGTACCAAGAGACCCAGTACTTC
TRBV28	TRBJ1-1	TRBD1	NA	CASSSTGVWTEAFF	TGTGCCAGCAGTTCTACAGGGGTGTGGACTGAAGCTTTCTTT
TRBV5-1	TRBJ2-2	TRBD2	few	CASSLVAGVLTGELFF	TGCGCCAGCAGCTTGGTAGCGGGAGTACTTACCGGGGAGCTGTTTTTT
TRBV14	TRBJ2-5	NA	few	CASSQGLQKTQYF	TGTGCCAGCAGCCAAGGGCTCCAGAAGACCCAGTACTTC
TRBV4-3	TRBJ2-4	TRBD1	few	CASSQVPSLTGMNIQYF	TGCGCCAGCAGCCAAGTCCCCAGCTTGACAGGGATGAACATTCAGTACTTC
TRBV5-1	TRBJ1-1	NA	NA	CASSLGGFNTEAFF	TGCGCCAGCAGCTTGGGAGGATTTAACACTGAAGCTTTCTTT
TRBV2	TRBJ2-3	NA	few	CATSEGRGGTDTQYF	TGTGCCACGTCAGAGGGGCGGGGAGGCACAGATACGCAGTATTTT
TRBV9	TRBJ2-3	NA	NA	CASSVGPQEYTDTQYF	TGTGCCAGCAGCGTAGGGCCACAGGAGTACACAGATACGCAGTATTTT
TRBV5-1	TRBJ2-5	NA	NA	CASSLQVQTETQYF	TGCGCCAGCAGCTTACAGGTCCAAACGGAGACCCAGTACTTC
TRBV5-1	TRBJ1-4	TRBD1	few	CASSPQGATNEKLFF	TGCGCCAGCAGCCCCCAGGGGGCAACTAATGAAAAACTGTTTTTT
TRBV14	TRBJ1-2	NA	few	CASSQQGNYGYTF	TGTGCCAGCAGCCAACAGGGCAACTATGGCTACACCTTC
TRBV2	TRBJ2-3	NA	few	CASSWVGGLVLTDTQYF	TGTGCCAGCAGTTGGGTTGGCGGCCTCGTACTGACAGATACGCAGTATTTT
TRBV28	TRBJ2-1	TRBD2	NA	CASSFPGGHNEQFF	TGTGCCAGCAGTTTTCCGGGAGGGCACAATGAGCAGTTCTTC
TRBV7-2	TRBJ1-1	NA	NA	CASSLALGGYTEAFF	TGTGCCAGCAGCTTAGCGCTCGGGGGATACACTGAAGCTTTCTTT
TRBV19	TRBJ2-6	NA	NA	CASSILSGANVLTF	TGTGCCAGTAGTATACTTTCTGGGGCCAACGTCCTGACTTTC
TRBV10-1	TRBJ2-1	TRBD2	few	CASSESGGDRSGSFYNEQFF	TGCGCCAGCAGTGAGTCGGGGGGAGATCGGAGCGGGAGTTTCTACAATGAGCAGTTCTTC
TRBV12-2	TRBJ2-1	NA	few	CASRLIGGQGNSYNEQFF	TGTGCAAGTCGCTTAATAGGGGGACAGGGCAACTCCTACAATGAGCAGTTCTTC